Shown below are 15 T cell receptor beta chains from a single sample sequenced in a study of blood T cell repertoires in COVID-19. Profiling relied on immunoSEQ multiplex PCR, and the TCRdb table lists in-frame clones only, not all of them. The repertoire holds 200,000 to 250,000 clones, around 85% seen once, with over 5.5% in the top ten. Sequences were obtained from peripheral blood. The source is a woman aged 60-75 years with active or convalescent COVID-19.

V and J are TRBV6-5 and TRBJ2-2, with 10 bases lining up with TRBD1. Trimming took 8 bases from V and 4 from J; bases not matched to a gene: 7. The CDR3 spans 15 residues. Germline V gene lookup returns CDR1 MNHEY and CDR2 SVGAGI. For the CDR3, the DNA is TGTGCCAGCGTTGGGGGGGACAGGGGCACCGGGGAGCTGTTTTTT. This translates into CASVGGDRGTGELFF.

This clone has only a few counts. The chain combines TRBV9 with TRBJ1-4, with D perhaps TRBD1 (5 bases). The germline V gene has CDR1 SGDLS and CDR2 YYNGEE. V dropped 4 bases and J dropped 8 bases, with 12 bases sitting between them. The CDR3 contains 13 residues. The CDR3 sequence: CASSPGTGEKLFF. The CDR3, as DNA: TGTGCCAGCAGCCCTGGGACTGGGGAAAAACTGTTTTTT. Combining the CDR3 with reference TRBV9 and TRBJ1-4 gives the whole variable domain DSGVTQTPKHLITATGQRVTLRCSPRSGDLSVYWYQQSLDQGLQFLIQYYNGEERAKGNILERFSAQQFPDLHSELNLSSLELGDSALYFCASSPGTGEKLFFGSGTQLSVL.

The chain carries TRBV7-9 and TRBJ1-6; 7 positions agree with TRBD1. CDR1 is SEHNR and CDR2 is FQNEAQ in the germline V gene (reference sequence). The CDR3 is made up of 15 amino acids. With V trimmed by 5 bases and J by 7 bases, 8 bases remained unmatched. CDR3 sequence: CASSKRQGGNSPLHF. The CDR3 DNA reads as TGTGCCAGCAGCAAGAGACAGGGAGGAAATTCACCCCTCCACTTT. Together with reference TRBV7-9 and TRBJ1-6, the CDR3 gives the full variable domain: DTGVSQNPRHKITKRGQNVTFRCDPISEHNRLYWYRQTLGQGPEFLTYFQNEAQLEKSRLLSDRFSAERPKGSFSTLEIQRTEQGDSAMYLCASSKRQGGNSPLHFGNGTRLTVT.

This clone was counted between two and nine times. The chain links TRBV5-1 to TRBJ2-1, with TRBD2 matching 7 bases. Trimming took 8 bases from V and 2 from J; bases not matched to a gene: 19. The CDR3 is 18 amino acids. Germline V gene lookup returns CDR1 SGHRS and CDR2 YFSETQ. The CDR3 loop is CASHPGLRSLATYNEQFF. The CDR3 DNA sequence: TGCGCCAGTCATCCGGGACTAAGGAGCCTGGCGACCTACAATGAGCAGTTCTTC.

This clone was observed at least ten times. This chain's CDR3 is CASSPGANQETQYF. In DNA, the CDR3 is TGTGCCAGCAGCCCGGGAGCTAACCAAGAGACCCAGTACTTC. The chain employs TRBV5-4 and TRBJ2-5, with D possibly matching TRBD2 (6 bases). CDR3 length: 14 residues. Germline-derived CDR1 and CDR2 are SGHNT and YYREEE (reference sequence). Trimming stripped 4 bases from V and 0 bases from J, with 10 bases between.

This chain connects TRBV19 to TRBJ2-5, with TRBD2 matching 7 bases. The V and J ends lost 6 bases and 4 bases, in that order; junction bases with no gene match: 8. Per the germline V gene, CDR1 is LNHDA and CDR2 is SQIVND (reference sequence). The length of the CDR3 is 14 residues. For the CDR3, the DNA is TGTGCCAGTAGCCCCGGGGGGAGGAGAGAGACCCAGTACTTC. Its translation: CASSPGGRRETQYF.

This CDR3 is CASSPYYRESSYNEQFF. The CDR3 DNA is TGTGCCAGCAGTCCATACTACAGGGAGAGCTCCTACAATGAGCAGTTCTTC. The gene calls are TRBV27 and TRBJ2-1; TRBD1 might be the D (6 bases). V shed 5 bases and J shed 0 bases, with 17 bases lying between them. The CDR3 loop spans 17 amino acids. CDR1 MNHEY and CDR2 SMNVEV come from the germline V gene (reference sequence).

V usage is TRBV7-6 and J usage is TRBJ2-1, with TRBD2 matching 9 bases. Germline CDR1 and CDR2: SGHVS and FNYEAQ. The CDR3 runs 16 residues. Trimming at V came to 4 bases and at J to 5 bases, leaving 9 bases not matched to a gene. This chain's CDR3 is CASSSHPGLANNEQFF. CDR3 nucleotide sequence: TGTGCCAGCAGCTCCCATCCGGGACTAGCTAACAATGAGCAGTTCTTC.

In DNA form, the CDR3 reads TGTGCCAGTAGCTGGGGACTAGCGGGAGGTGAGCAGTTCTTC. Protein: CASSWGLAGGEQFF. The chain employs TRBV19 and TRBJ2-1; 15 nucleotides agree with TRBD2. Per germline, CDR1 LNHDA and CDR2 SQIVND (reference sequence). This CDR3 is 14 amino acids long. Trimming took 6 bases from V and 9 from J; bases not matched to a gene: 3.

The chain is built from TRBV9 and TRBJ1-1; tentatively, D is TRBD1 (5 bases). The CDR3 has 14 residues. Germline loops: CDR1 SGDLS, CDR2 YYNGEE. Trimming pared 5 bases from V and 4 bases from J, leaving 15 bases between. The CDR3 spells CASSGAGGSTEAFF. Here the CDR3 DNA reads TGTGCCAGCAGTGGGGCAGGAGGGAGCACTGAAGCTTTCTTT.

The chain is built from TRBV15 and TRBJ1-5; TRBD1 might be the D (5 bases). CDR3 length: 17 residues. Germline loops: CDR1 LNHNV, CDR2 YYDKDF (reference sequence). Trimming took 0 bases from V and 0 from J, leaving 12 bases between them. The CDR3 DNA reads TGTGCCACCAGCAGAGAAATACAGGTTGGTAGCAATCAGCCCCAGCATTTT. Its translation: CATSREIQVGSNQPQHF.

The chain uses TRBV6-6 and TRBJ2-7; D unclear. Trimming stripped 0 bases from V and 7 bases from J, with 10 bases between. The CDR3 spans 13 residues. From germline, CDR1 is MNHNY and CDR2 SVGAGI (reference sequence). The chain's CDR3 is CASSYSPVKEQYV. The CDR3 DNA sequence: TGTGCCAGCAGTTACTCGCCAGTAAAAGAGCAGTACGTC.

The CDR3, as DNA: TGTGCCAGCGCGGGGGGGAACCCAGAGACCCAGTACTTC. Encoded protein: CASAGGNPETQYF. The genes are TRBV7-6 and TRBJ2-5; 9 positions agree with TRBD2. V lost 8 bases to trimming and J lost 4 bases; unmatched junction nucleotides: 5. The CDR3 is 13 amino acids. Per germline, CDR1 SGHVS and CDR2 FNYEAQ.

The V gene is TRBV11-2, the J gene TRBJ2-1, with 9 bases that match TRBD2. V shed 0 bases, J shed 8 bases, and the junction held 2 bases outside the gene matches. The CDR3 contains 14 residues. CDR1 is SGHAT and CDR2 is FQNNGV in the germline V gene. CDR3 residues: CASSLERGRDEQFF. The CDR3, as DNA: TGTGCCAGCAGCTTAGAACGCGGGAGGGATGAGCAGTTCTTC.

The chain recombines TRBV5-1 with TRBJ2-3; TRBD1 aligns across 7 bases. Per the germline V gene, CDR1 is SGHRS and CDR2 is YFSETQ. V lost 0 bases to trimming and J lost 5 bases; unmatched junction nucleotides: 6. This CDR3 comprises 15 residues. CDR3 coding DNA: TGCGCCAGCAGCTTGGGGCAGGGGGAAATAGATACGCAGTATTTT. Translating gives CASSLGQGEIDTQYF.